Following are 8 T cell receptor beta chains from one sample sequenced in a study of blood T cell repertoires in COVID-19. Sequenced by immunoSEQ multiplex PCR; TCRdb stores in-frame clones only, minus some. The data show over 200,000 clones, with 89% seen just once and about 5% held by the top ten. The specimen was peripheral blood. These receptors were taken from a middle-aged woman with acute or convalescent COVID-19.

The genes are TRBV9 and TRBJ1-3; D unresolved. Germline-derived CDR1 and CDR2 are SGDLS and YYNGEE. The V end lost 3 bases, the J end lost 4 bases, and 17 bases lay between the germline ends. The CDR3 spans 16 residues. CDR3 residues: CASSALWLEGGNTIYF. The CDR3, as DNA: TGTGCCAGCAGCGCCCTCTGGCTCGAGGGCGGAAACACCATATATTTT.

This chain connects TRBV7-8 to TRBJ1-5, with D perhaps matching TRBD1 (6 bases). The V end lost 3 bases, the J end lost 4 bases, and 16 bases lay between the germline ends. The germline CDR1 and CDR2 sequences are SGHVS and FQNEAQ. The CDR3 sequence is 16 residues long. CDR3 in DNA: TGTGCCAGCAGCTTCGGTGGGGACATAAGGAATCAGCCCCAGCATTTT. This encodes CASSFGGDIRNQPQHF. Full variable domain (remainder filled in from reference TRBV7-8 and TRBJ1-5): GAGVSQSPRYKVAKRGQDVALRCDPISGHVSLFWYQQALGQGPEFLTYFQNEAQLDKSGLPSDRFFAERPEGSVSTLKIQRTQQEDSAVYLCASSFGGDIRNQPQHFGDGTRLSIL.

This clone appeared a few times. The chain's CDR3 is CASTSRAGAINQPQHF. The CDR3 bases are TGTGCCAGCACCTCAAGGGCAGGGGCGATTAATCAGCCCCAGCATTTT. The V call is TRBV27, the J call TRBJ1-5, with a weak D call TRBD1 (6 bases). Germline CDR1 reads MNHEY; CDR2 reads SMNVEV (reference sequence). Trimming shortened V by 7 bases and J by 4 bases, and 20 bases separated the two germline ends. There are 16 residues in the CDR3.

This clone is deemed medium-sized. This chain joins TRBV10-1 and TRBJ2-4; D not resolved. The V gene's germline CDR1 is WNHNN and CDR2 SYGVQD (reference sequence). The ends were cut back, 10 bases at V and 1 base at J, with 8 bases in the middle. The CDR3 is made up of 12 amino acids. CDR3 in amino acids: CAITEAKNIQYF. The CDR3 bases are TGCGCCATTACAGAGGCCAAAAACATTCAGTACTTC.

This clone was seen only once. The DNA for the CDR3 is TGTGCCTCACAGTCGGTGACAGCCTCTGGAAACACCATATATTTT. Its translation is CASQSVTASGNTIYF. The chain couples TRBV6-6 to TRBJ1-3; TRBD1 might be the D (5 bases). Germline loops: CDR1 MNHNY, CDR2 SVGAGI (reference sequence). This CDR3 has 15 amino acids. V lost 11 bases, J lost 0 bases, and 17 bases lay in between.

In this sample, this clone turned up a few times. The rearrangement joins TRBV30 to TRBJ1-1; weak D call: TRBD1 (6 bases). The CDR3 consists of 14 residues. Germline V lookup: CDR1 GTSNPN, CDR2 SVGIG (reference sequence). The ends were cut back, 7 bases at V and 0 bases at J, with 15 bases in the middle. CDR3 in amino acids: CALGRGGLNTEAFF. The CDR3 DNA is TGTGCCTTAGGGAGGGGGGGACTGAACACTGAAGCTTTCTTT.

In nucleotides, the CDR3 is TGTGCCAACCGGGACAGGCGAGTTTACAATGAGCAGTTCTTC. Its translation is CANRDRRVYNEQFF. The chain combines TRBV7-9 with TRBJ2-1; 8 bases are shared with TRBD1. CDR3 length: 14 amino acids. Germline CDR1 SEHNR, CDR2 FQNEAQ (reference sequence). Trimming removed 10 bases from V and 4 bases from J; junction bases left unmatched: 9.

This sequence joins TRBV24-1 and TRBJ1-2; 7 bases map to TRBD1. The trim removed 7 bases at V and 8 bases at J, leaving 9 bases unmatched. This CDR3 is 13 amino acids long. The germline V gene encodes CDR1 KGHDR and CDR2 SFDVKD. The CDR3 DNA sequence: TGTGCCACCAGCGATGACAGGGCGCGAGGCTACACCTTC. This encodes CATSDDRARGYTF.